A selection of T cell receptor beta chains follows, all from one sample in a study of blood T cell repertoires in COVID-19. Repertoires were generated with immunoSEQ multiplex PCR, while TCRdb's copy carries only in-frame clones and drops some. This table holds about 480,000 clones, 88% found once. The sequenced material came from PBMCs or T cells enriched from blood (not recorded which). The receptor source for this set is a woman between 40 and 50 years old who had recovered from COVID-19. The CDR3 runs from the conserved cysteine through the conserved F or W. Each record gives: D gene, V gene, clone size, J gene, CDR3 DNA, CDR3 protein. A D gene is named only where the DNA matches it firmly. The listing skips clone size in some rows; elsewhere it reads once, few, many or a size class.

TRBD2	TRBV11-2	NA	TRBJ2-1	TGTGCCAGCAGCCCACTAGCGGGAGACGTCGATGAGCAGTTCTTC	CASSPLAGDVDEQFF
NA	TRBV7-8	NA	TRBJ2-3	TGTGCCAGCAGCCCCGGGACTCTCACAAACACAGATACGCAGTATTTT	CASSPGTLTNTDTQYF
TRBD2	TRBV7-2	NA	TRBJ2-6	TGTGCCAGCAGCTCATGGGGTAGCGGGAGATTCCCTGGGGCCAACGTCCTGACTTTC	CASSSWGSGRFPGANVLTF
TRBD1	TRBV6-1	NA	TRBJ1-2	TGTGCCAGCAGTGACGTGTGGGGGACAGGGGCCCACTATGGCTACACCTTC	CASSDVWGTGAHYGYTF
NA	TRBV6-5	NA	TRBJ1-2	TGTGCCAGCAGTTACGGGGGGGGTGGCTACACCTTC	CASSYGGGGYTF
NA	TRBV3-1/TRBV3-2	NA	TRBJ2-5	TGTGCCAGCAGCTCGGTCCGGGGCCAGTACTTC	CASSSVRGQYF
TRBD2	TRBV27	NA	TRBJ2-6	TGTGCCAGCAGTCGGACTAGCGGGAGAACATCTGGGGCCAACGTCCTGACTTTC	CASSRTSGRTSGANVLTF
NA	TRBV6-5	NA	TRBJ2-1	TGTGCCAACGGAGGATTCAGAGACAATGAGCAGTTCTTC	CANGGFRDNEQFF
TRBD1	TRBV28	NA	TRBJ2-5	TGTGCCAGCAGTTTATGGAAGACAATCACCGGGACAGGAGGAGAGACCCAGTACTTC	CASSLWKTITGTGGETQYF
NA	TRBV14	NA	TRBJ1-5	TGTGCCAGCAGCCAAGGCTTGAGGGCGGGGAGCAATCAGCCCCAGCATTTT	CASSQGLRAGSNQPQHF
NA	TRBV29-1	NA	TRBJ1-2	TGCAGCGTTGAATTGCGGGGGAGATACGGCTACACCTTC	CSVELRGRYGYTF
TRBD1	TRBV5-5	NA	TRBJ1-1	TGTGCCAGCTCAAGGAGGCCAGGGGGTGAGACTGAAGCTTTCTTT	CASSRRPGGETEAFF
TRBD2	TRBV4-1	NA	TRBJ2-1	TGCGCCAGCAGCCACCTGCTAGCGGACCCCTACAATGAGCAGTTCTTC	CASSHLLADPYNEQFF
NA	TRBV3-1/TRBV3-2	NA	TRBJ1-5	TGTGCCAGCAGCCCCATGGGGGGGGCCAATCAGCCCCAGCATTTT	CASSPMGGANQPQHF
NA	TRBV10-1	NA	TRBJ2-1	TGCGCCAGCAGTGTGACCGCCGGGTATGAGCAGTTCTTC	CASSVTAGYEQFF
NA	TRBV7-9	NA	TRBJ2-7	TGTGCCAGCAGCTCCCCCAGGGCAGGCTCCTACGAGCAGTACTTC	CASSSPRAGSYEQYF
TRBD1	TRBV3-1/TRBV3-2	NA	TRBJ2-1	TGTGCCAGCAGCCAAGAATGGGACAGCCTTTATTCCAATGAGCAGTTCTTC	CASSQEWDSLYSNEQFF
TRBD2	TRBV15	once	TRBJ2-1	TGTGCCACCAGCTGGGGACTAGCCGATTCTCCGAATGAGCAGTTCTTC	CATSWGLADSPNEQFF
NA	TRBV12-3/TRBV12-4	NA	TRBJ1-5	TGTGCCAGCAGTCTCAGGACTAATCAGCCCCAGCATTTT	CASSLRTNQPQHF
TRBD1	TRBV7-9	NA	TRBJ1-1	TGTGCCAGCAGCTTTCTAGGGACAGTCTTGAAAGAAGCTTTCTTT	CASSFLGTVLKEAFF